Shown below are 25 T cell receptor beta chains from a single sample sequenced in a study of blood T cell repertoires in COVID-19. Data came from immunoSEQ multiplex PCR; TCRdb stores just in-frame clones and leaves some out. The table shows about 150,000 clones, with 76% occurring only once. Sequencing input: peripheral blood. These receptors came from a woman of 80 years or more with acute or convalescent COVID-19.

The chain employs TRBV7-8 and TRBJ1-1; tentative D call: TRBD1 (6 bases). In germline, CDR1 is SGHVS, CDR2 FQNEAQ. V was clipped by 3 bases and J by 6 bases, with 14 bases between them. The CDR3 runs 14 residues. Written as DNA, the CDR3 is TGTGCCAGCAGCTTTACAGGGCCTGGGTCTGAAGCTTTCTTT. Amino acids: CASSFTGPGSEAFF.

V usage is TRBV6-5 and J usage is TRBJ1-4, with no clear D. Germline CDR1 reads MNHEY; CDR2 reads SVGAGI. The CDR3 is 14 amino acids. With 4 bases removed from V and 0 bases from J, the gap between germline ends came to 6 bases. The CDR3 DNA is TGTGCCAGCAGTTCGGGATCAACTAATGAAAAACTGTTTTTT. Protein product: CASSSGSTNEKLFF.

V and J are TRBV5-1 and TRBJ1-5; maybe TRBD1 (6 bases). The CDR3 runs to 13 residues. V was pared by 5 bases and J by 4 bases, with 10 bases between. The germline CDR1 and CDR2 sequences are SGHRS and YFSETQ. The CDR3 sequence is CASSPGDNQPQHF. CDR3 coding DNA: TGCGCCAGCAGTCCAGGGGATAATCAGCCCCAGCATTTT.

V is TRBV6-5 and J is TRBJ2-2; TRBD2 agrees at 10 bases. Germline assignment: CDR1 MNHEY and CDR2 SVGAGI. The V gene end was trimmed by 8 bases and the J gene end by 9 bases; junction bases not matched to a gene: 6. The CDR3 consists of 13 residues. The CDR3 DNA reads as TGTGCCAGCTCGGGACTAGCGAGCCGGGAGCTGTTTTTT. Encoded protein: CASSGLASRELFF.

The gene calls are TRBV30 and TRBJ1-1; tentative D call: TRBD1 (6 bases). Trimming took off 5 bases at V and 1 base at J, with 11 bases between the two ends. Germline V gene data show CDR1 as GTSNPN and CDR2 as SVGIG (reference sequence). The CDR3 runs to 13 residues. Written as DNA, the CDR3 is TGTGCCTGGGAAGACAGGTCGAACACTGAAGCTTTCTTT. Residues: CAWEDRSNTEAFF.

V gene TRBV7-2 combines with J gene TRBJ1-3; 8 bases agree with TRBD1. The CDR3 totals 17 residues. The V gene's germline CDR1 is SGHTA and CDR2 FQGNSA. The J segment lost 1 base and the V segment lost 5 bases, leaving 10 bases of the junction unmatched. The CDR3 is CASSSGQGKGSGNTIYF. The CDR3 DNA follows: TGTGCCAGCAGCAGTGGACAGGGAAAGGGATCTGGAAACACCATATATTTT.

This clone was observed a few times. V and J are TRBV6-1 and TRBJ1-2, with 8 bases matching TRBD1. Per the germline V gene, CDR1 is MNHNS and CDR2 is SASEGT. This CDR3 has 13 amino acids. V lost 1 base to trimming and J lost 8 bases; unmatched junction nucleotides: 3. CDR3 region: CASSEGTGMGYTF. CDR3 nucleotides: TGTGCCAGCAGTGAAGGGACAGGGATGGGCTACACCTTC.

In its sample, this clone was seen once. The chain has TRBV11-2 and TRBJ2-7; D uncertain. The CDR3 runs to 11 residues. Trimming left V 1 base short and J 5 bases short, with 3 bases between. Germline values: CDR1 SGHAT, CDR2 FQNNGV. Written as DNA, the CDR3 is TGTGCCAGCAGCTTAGGGCACGAGCAGTACTTC. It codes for CASSLGHEQYF.

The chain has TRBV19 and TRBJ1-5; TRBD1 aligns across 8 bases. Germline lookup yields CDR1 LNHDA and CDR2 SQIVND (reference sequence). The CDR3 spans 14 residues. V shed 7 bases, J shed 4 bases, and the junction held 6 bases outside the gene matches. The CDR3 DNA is TGTGCCAGTACCCTGGACAGGGCTAATCAGCCCCAGCATTTT. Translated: CASTLDRANQPQHF.

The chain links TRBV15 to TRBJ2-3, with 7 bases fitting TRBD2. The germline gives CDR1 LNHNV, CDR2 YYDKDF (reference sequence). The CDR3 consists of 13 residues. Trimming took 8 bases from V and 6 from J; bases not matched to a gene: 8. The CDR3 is CATGLDQLDTQYF. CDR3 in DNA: TGTGCCACCGGACTAGATCAGCTTGATACGCAGTATTTT.

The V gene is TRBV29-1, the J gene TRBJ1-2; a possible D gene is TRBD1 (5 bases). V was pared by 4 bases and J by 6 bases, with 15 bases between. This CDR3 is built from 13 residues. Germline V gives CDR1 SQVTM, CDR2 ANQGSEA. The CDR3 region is CSVVGVEFHGYTF. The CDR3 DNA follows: TGCAGCGTTGTAGGGGTGGAGTTTCATGGCTACACCTTC.

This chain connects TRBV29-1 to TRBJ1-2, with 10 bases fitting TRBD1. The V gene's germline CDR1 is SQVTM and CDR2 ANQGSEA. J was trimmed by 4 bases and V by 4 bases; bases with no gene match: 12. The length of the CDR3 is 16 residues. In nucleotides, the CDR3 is TGCAGCGTTGGGGTACTAGGGACAGGGGCCGTCTATGGCTACACCTTC. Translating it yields CSVGVLGTGAVYGYTF.

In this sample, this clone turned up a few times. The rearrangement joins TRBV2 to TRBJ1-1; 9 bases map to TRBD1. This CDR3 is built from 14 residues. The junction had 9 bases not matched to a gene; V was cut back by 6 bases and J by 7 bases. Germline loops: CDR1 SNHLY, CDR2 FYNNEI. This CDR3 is CASRPGQGRYEAFF. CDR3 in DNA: TGTGCCAGCAGACCCGGACAGGGGAGGTATGAAGCTTTCTTT.

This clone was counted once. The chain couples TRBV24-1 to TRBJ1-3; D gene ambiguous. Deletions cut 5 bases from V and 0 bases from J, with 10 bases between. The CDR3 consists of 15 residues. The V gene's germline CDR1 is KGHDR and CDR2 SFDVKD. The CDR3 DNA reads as TGTGCCACCAGTGGGCGGGCCCTCTCTGGAAACACCATATATTTT. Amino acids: CATSGRALSGNTIYF.

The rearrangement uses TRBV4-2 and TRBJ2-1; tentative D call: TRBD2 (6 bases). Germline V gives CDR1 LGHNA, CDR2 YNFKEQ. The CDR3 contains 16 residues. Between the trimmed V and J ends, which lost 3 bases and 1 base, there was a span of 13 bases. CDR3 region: CASSHGASASYNEQFF. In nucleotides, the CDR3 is TGTGCCAGCAGCCATGGGGCTAGCGCGTCCTACAATGAGCAGTTCTTC.

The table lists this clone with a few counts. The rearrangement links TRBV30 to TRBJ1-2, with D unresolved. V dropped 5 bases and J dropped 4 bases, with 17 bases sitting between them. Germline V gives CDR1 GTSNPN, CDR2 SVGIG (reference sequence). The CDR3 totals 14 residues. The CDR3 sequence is CAWATTTPIYGYTF. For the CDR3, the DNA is TGTGCCTGGGCTACCACTACGCCTATCTATGGCTACACCTTC. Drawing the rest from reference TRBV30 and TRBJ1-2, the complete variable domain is SQTIHQWPATLVQPVGSPLSLECTVEGTSNPNLYWYRQAAGRGLQLLFYSVGIGQISSEVPQNLSASRPQDRQFILSSKKLLLSDSGFYLCAWATTTPIYGYTFGSGTRLTVV.

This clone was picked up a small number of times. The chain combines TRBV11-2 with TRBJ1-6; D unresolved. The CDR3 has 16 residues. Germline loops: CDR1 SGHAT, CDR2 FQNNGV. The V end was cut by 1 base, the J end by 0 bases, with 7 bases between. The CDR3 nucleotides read TGTGCCAGCAGCTTAGTCGGAGACTCCTATAATTCACCCCTCCACTTT. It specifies CASSLVGDSYNSPLHF.

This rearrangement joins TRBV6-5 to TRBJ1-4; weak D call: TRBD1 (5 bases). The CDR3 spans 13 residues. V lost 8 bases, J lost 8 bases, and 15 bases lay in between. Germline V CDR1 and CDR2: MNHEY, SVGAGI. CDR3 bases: TGTGCCAGCCGGGGGGGGATTGAAGAAAAACTGTTTTTT. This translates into CASRGGIEEKLFF.

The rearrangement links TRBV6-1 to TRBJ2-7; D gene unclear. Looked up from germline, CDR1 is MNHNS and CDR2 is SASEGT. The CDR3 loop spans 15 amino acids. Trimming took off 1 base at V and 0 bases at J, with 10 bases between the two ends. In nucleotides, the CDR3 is TGTGCCAGCAGTGAAGTACTGGTTGGCTCCTACGAGCAGTACTTC. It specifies CASSEVLVGSYEQYF.

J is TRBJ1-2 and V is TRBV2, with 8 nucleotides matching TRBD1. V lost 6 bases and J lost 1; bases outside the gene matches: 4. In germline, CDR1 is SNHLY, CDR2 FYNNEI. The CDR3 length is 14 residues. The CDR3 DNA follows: TGTGCCAGCAGGGCAGGGGGCGTTAACTATGGCTACACCTTC. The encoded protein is CASRAGGVNYGYTF.

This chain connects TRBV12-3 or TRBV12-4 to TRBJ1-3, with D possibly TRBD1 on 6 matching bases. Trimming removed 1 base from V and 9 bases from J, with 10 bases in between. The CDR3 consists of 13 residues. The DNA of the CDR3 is TGTGCCAGCAGTTTAGAAGGGGGTAGCACCATATATTTT. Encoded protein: CASSLEGGSTIYF.

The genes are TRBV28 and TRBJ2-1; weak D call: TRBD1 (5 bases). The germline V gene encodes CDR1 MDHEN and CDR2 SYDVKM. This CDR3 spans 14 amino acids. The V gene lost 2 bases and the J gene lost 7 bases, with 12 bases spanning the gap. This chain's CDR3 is CASSLLVGRNEQFF. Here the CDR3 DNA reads TGTGCCAGCAGTTTACTAGTGGGGCGGAATGAGCAGTTCTTC.

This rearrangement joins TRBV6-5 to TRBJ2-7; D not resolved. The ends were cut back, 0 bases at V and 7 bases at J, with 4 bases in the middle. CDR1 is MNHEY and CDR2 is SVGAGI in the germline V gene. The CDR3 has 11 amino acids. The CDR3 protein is CASSYSREQYF. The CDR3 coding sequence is TGTGCCAGCAGTTACTCGAGGGAGCAGTACTTC.

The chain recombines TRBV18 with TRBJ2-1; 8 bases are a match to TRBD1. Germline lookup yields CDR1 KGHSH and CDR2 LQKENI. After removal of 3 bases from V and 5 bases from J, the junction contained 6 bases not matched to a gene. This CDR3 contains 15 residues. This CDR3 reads CASSPQGARDNEQFF. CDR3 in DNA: TGTGCCAGCTCACCCCAGGGGGCGCGGGACAATGAGCAGTTCTTC.

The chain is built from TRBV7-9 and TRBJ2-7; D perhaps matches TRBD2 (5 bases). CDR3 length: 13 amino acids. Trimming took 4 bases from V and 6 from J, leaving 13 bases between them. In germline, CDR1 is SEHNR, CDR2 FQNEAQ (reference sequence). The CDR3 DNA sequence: TGTGCCAGCAGCTGGGCGGAGGCTAGCGAGCAGTACTTC. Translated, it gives CASSWAEASEQYF.